This T cell receptor (beta chain) stems from a study of glioma-infiltrating T cells (dated by TCRdb to the mid-2010s). Concerning the study at large: Sequencing of TCR alpha- and beta-chain repertoires was performed on glioma tissue, on non-neoplastic brain tissue, and on matched peripheral blood mononuclear cells. To measure divergence between tissue and blood T-cell populations, each tissue-infiltrating repertoire was compared with the peripheral blood repertoire of the same patient. The paired cohort was made up of three low-grade glioma patients, about 8 primary glioblastoma patients and three non-glioma patients who contributed non-neoplastic brain tissue.

The iRepertoire nested amplicon-rescue multiplex PCR (arm-PCR) platform was used to amplify TCR alpha and beta CDR3 regions from RNA. For one-step reverse transcription and amplification, roughly 85-400 ng of tissue mRNA or PBMC total RNA was used as input. Following bead purification, Illumina adapters were added through a secondary multiplex PCR, and the libraries were then gel-purified between 200 and 400 bp. Demultiplexing relied on internal 6-nucleotide barcodes carried by the libraries. Sequencing of libraries was performed on an Illumina MiSeq with 2x220 or 2x250 nucleotide paired-end reads. Processing in the source paper ran as follows. FLASH 1.2.11 was used to merge paired reads, and BWA-MEM then aligned the reads to the GRCh37 human genome before TRA and TRB reads were extracted. V and J assignment used an IMGT-derived reference of cassette sequences and CDR3 motifs that included pseudogenes. Reads were translated in three frames, and productive CDR3s were defined by a C…FGXG motif without stop codons. A clonotype was defined as a unique combination of a V-J cassette pair and a CDR3 amino acid sequence. Reads were filtered by Hamming distance, with the threshold set by the sequence error rate of each sample in mapped regions. TCRdb reworked the public reads: Q25 trimming with fastp, MiXCR clone assembly, productive beta chains retained. Every distinct CDR3 protein forms one entry, paired with its most common genes and DNA. What appears here as the V and J calls and clone size reflects TCRdb's work, not the paper's. The sample table records around 99,000 distinct CDR3 sequences; 25% to 30% of these occur just once. 35% of the sample goes to the ten largest clones.

This clonotype was counted ten times or more. The clone's antigen remains unknown. Base qualities are not recorded, but no much larger clone differs from it by a single base. Paper-wide results and their limitations: Group comparisons were based on small numbers of patients: three non-neoplastic, three low-grade glioma and 7 to 9 glioblastoma patients. VJ-independent divergence between tissue and blood was below expectation in non-neoplastic patients but above expectation in all gliomas, especially low-grade gliomas. Very few CDR3 sequences were shared between tissue and blood, attributed to high CDR3 diversity and limited sampling.

This TCR came from a human donor with low-grade glioma or glioblastoma, undergoing nonglioma brain surgery, or in good health (not recorded which). Input material: glioma tissue, nonneoplastic brain tissue, or PBMCs (not recorded which).

For the CDR3, the sequence is CASRRDGNTEAFF. The DNA is as follows: TGTGCCAGCAGGAGGGACGGGAACACTGAAGCTTTCTTT. The chain is made from TRBV6-1 and TRBJ1-1; TRBD1 is a possible D gene, resting on 5 matching bases. The junction carries 9 bases between V and J, which are trimmed by 6 bases and 1 base respectively. Sequences MNHNS (CDR1) and SASEGT (CDR2) are obtained from the germline V gene. From the cysteine through the phenylalanine, the CDR3 covers 13 amino acids. The DNA shown is the 39-base CDR3, in frame from base 1.